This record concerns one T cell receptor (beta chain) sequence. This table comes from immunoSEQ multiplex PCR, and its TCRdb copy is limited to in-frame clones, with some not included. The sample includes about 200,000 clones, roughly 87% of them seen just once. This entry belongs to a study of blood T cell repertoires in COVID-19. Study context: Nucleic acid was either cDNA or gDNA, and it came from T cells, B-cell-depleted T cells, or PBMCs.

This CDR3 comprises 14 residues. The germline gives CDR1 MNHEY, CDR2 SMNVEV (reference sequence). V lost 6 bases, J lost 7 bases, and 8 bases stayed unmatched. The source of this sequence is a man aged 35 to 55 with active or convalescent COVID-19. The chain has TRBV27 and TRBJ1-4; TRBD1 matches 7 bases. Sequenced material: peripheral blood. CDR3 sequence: CASRRQGRVEKLFF. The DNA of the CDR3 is TGTGCCAGCAGACGACAGGGTCGGGTTGAAAAACTGTTTTTT. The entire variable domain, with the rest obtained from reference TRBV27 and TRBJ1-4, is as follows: EAQVTQNPRYLITVTGKKLTVTCSQNMNHEYMSWYRQDPGLGLRQIYYSMNVEVTDKGDVPEGYKVSRKEKRNFPLILESPSPNQTSLYFCASRRQGRVEKLFFGSGTQLSVL.